This TCR beta chain was observed in a study of T-cell memory formation after mild COVID-19. MiXCR, run by TCRdb on the 5' RACE reads, gives a single entry per CDR3 protein. The sample contains 140,000 to 150,000 distinct CDR3 sequences, roughly 21% of which appear only once. In regard to this clonotype: The antigen remains unidentified.

Trimming cost V 4 bases and J 10 bases, with 25 bases left between them. CDR3 length: 17 amino acids. CDR1 KGHDR and CDR2 SFDVKD come from the germline V gene. Notes on the study in general: A second wave expanding day 15 to 37 was CD4+-biased; contracting clones were balanced.

The chain recombines TRBV24-1 with TRBJ2-1, with D possibly TRBD1 on 6 matching bases. The TCR sequence derives from an adult woman who had mild COVID-19 (a few samples of this study predate the infection). Cell type and time point are not known. Sequencing input: PBMCs or a T cell subset sorted from them (not recorded which). The CDR3 spells CATSDPRSGDGLREQFF. The CDR3 DNA sequence: TGTGCCACCAGTGACCCTCGGTCAGGGGATGGACTTAGGGAGCAGTTCTTC.